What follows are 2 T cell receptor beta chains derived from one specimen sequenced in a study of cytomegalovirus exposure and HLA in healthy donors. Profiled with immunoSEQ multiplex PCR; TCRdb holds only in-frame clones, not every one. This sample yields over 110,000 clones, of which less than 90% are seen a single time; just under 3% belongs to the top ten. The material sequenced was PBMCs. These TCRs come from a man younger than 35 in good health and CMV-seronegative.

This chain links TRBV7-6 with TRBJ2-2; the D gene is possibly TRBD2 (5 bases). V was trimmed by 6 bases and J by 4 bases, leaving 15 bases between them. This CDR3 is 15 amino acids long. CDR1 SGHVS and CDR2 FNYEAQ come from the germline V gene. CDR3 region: CASRQSYGLTGELFF. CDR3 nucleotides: TGTGCCAGCAGACAAAGCTACGGACTCACCGGGGAGCTGTTTTTT.

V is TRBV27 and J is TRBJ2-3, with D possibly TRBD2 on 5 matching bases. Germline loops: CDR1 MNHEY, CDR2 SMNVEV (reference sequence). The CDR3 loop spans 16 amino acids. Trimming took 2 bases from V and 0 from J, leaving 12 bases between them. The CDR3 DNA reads TGTGCCAGCAGTTTACTAGTTAGAGGGAGCACAGATACGCAGTATTTT. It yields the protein CASSLLVRGSTDTQYF.